This T cell receptor beta chain was obtained from a study of blood T cell repertoires in COVID-19. For the study at large: The study drew acute and convalescent COVID-19 samples from the United States, Italy and Spain. PBMCs, B-cell-depleted T cells, or T cells provided the cDNA or gDNA that made up the material.

How the authors handled the data: Scientists estimated how many nucleated cells there were by amplifying reference gene primers. The data were produced by immunoSEQ multiplex PCR, yet TCRdb's version contains in-frame clones alone and is incomplete. V and J calls and clone size are copied from that table; D and trimming were computed from the DNA. This sample has tens of thousands of clones, with 80% to 90% found just once. CDR1 and CDR2 (germline): LNHDA, SQIVND (reference sequence). This CDR3 is 13 amino acids long. Losses at the gene ends were 8 bases for V and 1 base for J; bases not matched to a gene: 3.

The receptor was derived from a man of 80 years or more with acute or convalescent COVID-19. Source material: peripheral blood. V gene TRBV19 combines with J gene TRBJ2-3; TRBD2 matches at 7 bases. This CDR3 is CASSRGGTDTQYF. CDR3 DNA sequence: TGTGCCAGTTCCCGGGGGGGCACAGATACGCAGTATTTT.